This TCR beta chain was profiled in a study of T-cell memory formation after mild COVID-19. This clonotype appeared a few times. What it binds is unknown. TCRdb analysed the 5' RACE reads with MiXCR anew, one entry per CDR3 protein. Altogether about 110,000 distinct CDR3 sequences are present, over 10% being singletons, with the ten largest covering around 25%. General study results and limits: Prior to infection, memory already included some responding clones, suggesting cross-reactive memory joined. Clones that contracted clustered mainly in CM and EM if CD4+ and in EMRA if CD8+.

The source material was PBMCs or a T cell subset sorted from them (not recorded which). The origin of this receptor is an adult woman who had mild COVID-19 (a few samples of this study predate the infection). Cell type and time point are not known.

CDR3 residues: CASSLTVTRTGEIEAFF. In DNA, the CDR3 is TGTGCCAGCAGCCTTACAGTAACCCGGACAGGGGAGATTGAAGCTTTCTTT. The gene calls are TRBV7-9 and TRBJ1-1; 9 nucleotides match TRBD1. V lost 5 bases and J lost 7; bases outside the gene matches: 17. The CDR3 sequence is 17 residues long. CDR1 and CDR2 from the germline V gene are SEHNR and FQNEAQ (reference sequence).